This is a list of T cell receptor beta chains from one sample in a study of cytomegalovirus exposure and HLA in healthy donors. Clones were read by immunoSEQ multiplex PCR, and TCRdb kept only the in-frame ones, dropping some. The profile shows roughly 130,000 clones, 73% of them singletons. Input material: PBMCs. The receptors were gathered from a woman between 35 and 50 years old in good health and CMV-seronegative. Both conserved end residues are part of each CDR3. A D gene is named only where the DNA matches it firmly. Expanded clones are given a class, and other clones once, few, many or no size at all.

size: -
V: TRBV28
J: TRBJ1-1
D: -
DNA: TGTGCCAGCAGGATACAGGGAAGCACTGAAGCTTTCTTT
CDR3: CASRIQGSTEAFF

size: -
V: TRBV19
J: TRBJ1-5
D: TRBD1
DNA: TGTGCCAGTAGTATAGTTTACAGGGGTAATCAGCCCCAGCATTTT
CDR3: CASSIVYRGNQPQHF

size: -
V: TRBV18
J: TRBJ2-1
D: TRBD1
DNA: TGTGCCAGCTCACCACCGGGAATTCAGGGGGAGTACTACAATGAGCAGTTCTTC
CDR3: CASSPPGIQGEYYNEQFF

size: -
V: TRBV5-1
J: TRBJ1-2
D: TRBD1
DNA: TGCGCCAGCAGCTTGGACAGGGGCTATGGCTACACCTTC
CDR3: CASSLDRGYGYTF

size: -
V: TRBV7-9
J: TRBJ2-5
D: -
DNA: TGTGCCAGCAGCTTAGCGGGAAGGGAGGAGACCCAGTACTTC
CDR3: CASSLAGREETQYF

size: -
V: TRBV28
J: TRBJ1-3
D: -
DNA: TGTGCCAGCAGTTCGGACAGTAGCTACGGAAACACCATATATTTT
CDR3: CASSSDSSYGNTIYF

size: -
V: TRBV2
J: TRBJ2-2
D: -
DNA: TGTGCCAGCAGTGAATTTTCCCTAGCACCCGGGGAGCTGTTTTTT
CDR3: CASSEFSLAPGELFF

size: -
V: TRBV20-1
J: TRBJ2-5
D: -
DNA: TGCAGTGGAGAGGGGGGGGAGACCCAGTACTTC
CDR3: CSGEGGETQYF

size: -
V: TRBV7-2
J: TRBJ1-5
D: -
DNA: TGTGCCAGCAGCCCCGGGTATCAGCCCCAGCATTTT
CDR3: CASSPGYQPQHF

size: -
V: TRBV6-5
J: TRBJ1-2
D: TRBD1
DNA: TGTGCCAGCACCCGAAGGACAGGGGGATACTATGGCTACACCTTC
CDR3: CASTRRTGGYYGYTF

size: -
V: TRBV11-2
J: TRBJ2-5
D: TRBD1
DNA: TGTGCCAGCAGATGGGACAGGGTGGGGCAAGAGACCCAGTACTTC
CDR3: CASRWDRVGQETQYF

size: -
V: TRBV6-5
J: TRBJ1-1
D: TRBD1
DNA: TGTGCCAGCAGTTACAGCGCAGGGGGCAGGTCTGAAGCTTTCTTT
CDR3: CASSYSAGGRSEAFF

size: -
V: TRBV27
J: TRBJ1-6
D: -
DNA: TGTGCCAGCAGTTTAGGATCCGGGGGGGGTAATTCACCCCTCCACTTT
CDR3: CASSLGSGGGNSPLHF

size: few
V: TRBV10-3
J: TRBJ1-5
D: TRBD1
DNA: TGTGCCATCAGCGTAGGGGGCGACCAGCCCCAGCATTTT
CDR3: CAISVGGDQPQHF

size: -
V: TRBV28
J: TRBJ1-2
D: -
DNA: TGTGCCAGCAGTACGCAGGGTTCCTATGGCTACACCTTC
CDR3: CASSTQGSYGYTF

size: -
V: TRBV10-3
J: TRBJ1-6
D: TRBD1
DNA: TGTGCCATCAGTGATACTAGACAGGGTGCCAATTCACCCCTCCACTTT
CDR3: CAISDTRQGANSPLHF

size: -
V: TRBV7-3
J: TRBJ1-2
D: -
DNA: TGTGCCAGCAGCTTATTCGGCTTGGAGGACTATGGCTACACCTTC
CDR3: CASSLFGLEDYGYTF

size: -
V: TRBV5-4
J: TRBJ1-3
D: TRBD1
DNA: TGTGCCAGCAGCGGCGGACAGGGGATAATGGGAAACACCATATATTTT
CDR3: CASSGGQGIMGNTIYF

size: -
V: TRBV6-1
J: TRBJ1-1
D: -
DNA: TGTGCCAGCAGTGAAGAATCCCGCGGGTACGACCTTGAAGCTTTCTTT
CDR3: CASSEESRGYDLEAFF

size: -
V: TRBV6-6
J: TRBJ2-5
D: TRBD2
DNA: TGTGCCAGCAGTTCCCACACTAGCGGGGGAGAGACCCAGTACTTC
CDR3: CASSSHTSGGETQYF

size: -
V: TRBV6-1
J: TRBJ1-1
D: -
DNA: TGTGCCAGCTTACCTTGGGGGCCTGGGGCTGAAGCTTTCTTT
CDR3: CASLPWGPGAEAFF

size: -
V: TRBV7-8
J: TRBJ1-5
D: TRBD1
DNA: TGTGCCAGCAGCTCGGGGACAGGACTGAATCAGCCCCAGCATTTT
CDR3: CASSSGTGLNQPQHF

size: -
V: TRBV2
J: TRBJ2-1
D: -
DNA: TGTGCCAGCAAATTTAGCAGTGGGAATGAGCAGTTCTTC
CDR3: CASKFSSGNEQFF

size: -
V: TRBV7-8
J: TRBJ1-2
D: -
DNA: TGTGCCAGCACATCCGCCGGGAGGGCAACATATGGCTACACCTTC
CDR3: CASTSAGRATYGYTF

size: -
V: TRBV4-1
J: TRBJ2-1
D: -
DNA: TGCGCCAGCAGCCTCGAAAACCGAGGGTATGTGCAGTTCTTC
CDR3: CASSLENRGYVQFF

size: once
V: TRBV27
J: TRBJ1-1
D: -
DNA: TGTGCCACCCGACGACTTACCTCAGGGTACACTGAAGCTTTCTTT
CDR3: CATRRLTSGYTEAFF

size: -
V: TRBV5-1
J: TRBJ1-2
D: -
DNA: TGCGCCAGCAGCTTGGACAGGGCGGATGGCTACACCTTC
CDR3: CASSLDRADGYTF